This T cell receptor (beta chain) was recovered during a study of OX40 agonist ivuxolimab in advanced cancers. With respect to this clone: Its antigen is not identified.

The timepoints at which blood was sampled were baseline, cycle 4 day 1, and cycle 7 day 1. Measured with immunoSEQ multiplex PCR; TCRdb has only the in-frame clones, and not every one. Among more than 60,000 clones, 80% to 90% were seen once, and the ten largest hold about 4%. Study-level findings and limits: There was clonal expansion of CD4+ and CD8+ blood T cells by week 6 at 0.1 to 3.0 mg/kg. Averaged across samples, CD8+ T cells carried more expanded clones than CD4+ did.

The CDR3 extends over 11 amino acids. Germline assignment: CDR1 DFQATT and CDR2 SNEGSKA (reference sequence). V was trimmed by 2 bases and J by 6 bases, leaving 8 bases between them. The chain is built from TRBV20-1 and TRBJ2-7; a weak D match, TRBD2 (6 bases). Specimen: CD4+ or CD8+ T cells sorted from blood, collected in a trial of the OX40 agonist ivuxolimab. The sequence derives from an adult with an advanced solid tumor such as melanoma, head and neck, liver or kidney cancer. The CDR3 sequence: CSARSGGEQYF. The CDR3 DNA is TGCAGTGCTAGATCCGGGGGCGAGCAGTACTTC.